This is a list of T cell receptor beta chains from one sample in a study of blood T cell repertoires in COVID-19. The protocol was immunoSEQ multiplex PCR, while the TCRdb copy is restricted to in-frame clones and leaves out a portion. In the table there are some 150,000 clones, 81% of which are singletons. The sequenced sample was peripheral blood. These receptors all come from a woman aged 60 to 75 with active or convalescent COVID-19. The CDR3 runs from the conserved cysteine through the conserved F or W.

j_call	v_call	cdr3_aa
TRBJ2-1	TRBV27	CASKRQLQNNEQFF
TRBJ2-2	TRBV3-1/TRBV3-2	CASSPVERGPGTGELFF
TRBJ2-5	TRBV3-1/TRBV3-2	CASSLRLAGGPGTQYF
TRBJ1-1	TRBV7-6	CASSLTGVVTEAFF
TRBJ1-2	TRBV15	CATSRGQNYGYTF
TRBJ2-7	TRBV6-5	CASILTPSYEQYF
TRBJ2-2	TRBV24-1	CATSDTTGLGELFF
TRBJ1-2	TRBV11-2	CASSLDPDSYYGYTF
TRBJ2-1	TRBV10-3	CAIKREMENEQFF
TRBJ1-2	TRBV7-2	CASSFFSGGRPDGYTF
TRBJ2-1	TRBV7-2	CASSSRTSDYNEQFF
TRBJ2-7	TRBV7-9	CASSLASVGRGEQYF
TRBJ2-2	TRBV28	CASSPRTSGGPPGELFF
TRBJ1-5	TRBV2	CASSEVVAGSSNQPQHF
TRBJ1-4	TRBV7-2	CASSLARDEKLFF
TRBJ2-5	TRBV21-1	CASSPRNLRETQYF
TRBJ1-4	TRBV16	CASSHPGRGINEKLFF